Reported below is one TCR beta chain. The data belong to a study of monozygotic twins with inflammatory bowel disease. CDR1 is SQVTM and CDR2 is ANQGSEA in the germline V gene. The CDR3 is made up of 13 amino acids. TCRdb re-called the 5' RACE reads; every CDR3 protein appears as one record, without DNA. This sample's table has 90,000 to 110,000 distinct CDR3 sequences. The receptor comes from a human donor with ulcerative colitis or Crohn's disease, or a healthy co-twin of an affected twin (not recorded which). The chain employs TRBV29-1 and TRBJ1-2. The specimen sequenced was blood. This CDR3 is CSVDTGYHYGYTF.